This T cell receptor (beta chain) was captured by sequencing in a study of blood T cell repertoires in COVID-19. Study background: COVID-19 samples collected from the United States, Italy and Spain covered acute and convalescent phases. Nucleic acid was either cDNA or gDNA, and it came from T cells, B-cell-depleted T cells, or PBMCs.

In the original analysis: Amplification with reference gene primers provided the estimates of nucleated cell counts. TCRdb's copy holds only in-frame clones and misses some; the assay was immunoSEQ multiplex PCR. Clonal size and the V and J genes are those of that table, whereas D and trimming came from the DNA. The sample carries about 210,000 clones, 65% to 85% recorded once. Germline lookup yields CDR1 LNHDA and CDR2 SQIVND (reference sequence). The length of the CDR3 is 16 residues. V lost 1 base, J lost 4 bases, and 4 bases stayed unmatched. Sequenced input: peripheral blood. The receptor was derived from a human donor in a cohort sampled during active COVID-19. The genes are TRBV19 and TRBJ2-5, with 12 bases lining up with TRBD2. The CDR3 sequence: CASSIGGLAGGETQYF. The CDR3 DNA follows: TGTGCCAGTAGTATAGGGGGACTAGCGGGTGGAGAGACCCAGTACTTC.